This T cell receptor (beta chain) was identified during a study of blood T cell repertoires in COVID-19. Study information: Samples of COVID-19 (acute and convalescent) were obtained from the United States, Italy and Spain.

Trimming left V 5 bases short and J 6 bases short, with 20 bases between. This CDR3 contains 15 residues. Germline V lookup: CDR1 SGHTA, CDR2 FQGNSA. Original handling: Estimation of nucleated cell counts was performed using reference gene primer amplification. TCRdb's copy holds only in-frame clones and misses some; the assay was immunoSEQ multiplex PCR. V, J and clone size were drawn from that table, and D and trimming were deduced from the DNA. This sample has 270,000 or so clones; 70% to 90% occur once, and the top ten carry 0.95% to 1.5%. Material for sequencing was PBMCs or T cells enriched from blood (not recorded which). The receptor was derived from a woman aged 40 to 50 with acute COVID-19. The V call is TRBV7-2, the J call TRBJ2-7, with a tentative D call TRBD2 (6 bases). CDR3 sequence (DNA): TGTGCCAGCAGCCCGTCCGGGGGTCTAAGCGGCGAGCAGTACGTC. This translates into CASSPSGGLSGEQYV.